This T cell receptor beta chain was sequenced in a study of cytomegalovirus exposure and HLA in healthy donors. Whole-study context: Previous work identified roughly 120 million unique TCR beta sequences from some 170 million T cells. Findings and limits, study-wide: Under in vitro conditions, a few CMV-associated chains were confirmed as specific for CMV antigens.

Turning to this clone: As yet, its antigen is unknown.

This CDR3 region has 14 residues. Trimming cost V 0 bases and J 1 base, with 6 bases left between them. The V gene's germline CDR1 is MNHEY and CDR2 SMNVEV (reference sequence). 13 Jbeta primers and 60 Vbeta primers were used for the PCR. The data were produced by immunoSEQ multiplex PCR, yet TCRdb's version contains in-frame clones alone and is incomplete. The table has more than 150,000 clones, roughly 82% seen once. J is TRBJ1-1 and V is TRBV27; no firm D call. Sequences were obtained from PBMCs. The TCR was taken from a girl aged 2 to 9 in good health and CMV-seropositive. Here the CDR3 DNA reads TGTGCCAGCAGTTTATCGAAGCCGAACACTGAAGCTTTCTTT. Translated, it gives CASSLSKPNTEAFF.